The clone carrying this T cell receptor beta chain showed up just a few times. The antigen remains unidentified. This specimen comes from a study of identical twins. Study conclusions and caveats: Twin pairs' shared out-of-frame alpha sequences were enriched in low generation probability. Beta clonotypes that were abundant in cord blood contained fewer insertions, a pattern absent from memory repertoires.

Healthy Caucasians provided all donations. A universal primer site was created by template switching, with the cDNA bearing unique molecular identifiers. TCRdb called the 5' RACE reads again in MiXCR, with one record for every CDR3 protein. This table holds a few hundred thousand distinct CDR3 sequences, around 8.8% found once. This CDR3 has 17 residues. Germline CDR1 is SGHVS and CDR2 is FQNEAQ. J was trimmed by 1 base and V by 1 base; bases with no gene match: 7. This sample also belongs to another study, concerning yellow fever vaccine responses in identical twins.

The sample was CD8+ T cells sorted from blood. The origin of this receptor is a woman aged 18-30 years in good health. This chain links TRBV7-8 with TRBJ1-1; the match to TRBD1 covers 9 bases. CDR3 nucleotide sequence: TGTGCCAGCAGCTTAGTAGGGGACAGGGAAGGGAACACTGAAGCTTTCTTT. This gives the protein CASSLVGDREGNTEAFF.